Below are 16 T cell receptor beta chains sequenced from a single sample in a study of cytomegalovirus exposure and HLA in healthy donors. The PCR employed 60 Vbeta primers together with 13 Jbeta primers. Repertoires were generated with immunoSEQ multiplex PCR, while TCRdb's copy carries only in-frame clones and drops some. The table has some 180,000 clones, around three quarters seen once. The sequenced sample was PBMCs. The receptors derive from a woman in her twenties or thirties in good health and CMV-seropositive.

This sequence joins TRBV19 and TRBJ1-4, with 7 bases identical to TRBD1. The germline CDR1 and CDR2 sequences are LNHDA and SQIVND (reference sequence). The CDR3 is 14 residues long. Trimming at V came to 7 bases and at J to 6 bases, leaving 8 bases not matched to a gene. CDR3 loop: CASKRQGPDEKLFF. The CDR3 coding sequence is TGTGCCAGTAAACGACAGGGCCCGGATGAAAAACTGTTTTTT.

The CDR3 sequence is CSVEMVLSGTEAFF. DNA of the CDR3: TGCAGCGTTGAAATGGTGCTTTCGGGGACTGAAGCTTTCTTT. The chain carries TRBV29-1 and TRBJ1-1; D gene ambiguous. Trimming removed 2 bases from V and 5 bases from J, with 15 bases in between. The CDR3 length is 14 residues. Germline values: CDR1 SQVTM, CDR2 ANQGSEA.

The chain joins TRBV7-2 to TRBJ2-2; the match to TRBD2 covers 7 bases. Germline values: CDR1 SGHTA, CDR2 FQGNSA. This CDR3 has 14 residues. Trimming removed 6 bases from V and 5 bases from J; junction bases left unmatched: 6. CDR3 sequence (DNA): TGTGCCAGCAGGGGTGCCGGGGGGACCGGGGAGCTGTTTTTT. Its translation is CASRGAGGTGELFF. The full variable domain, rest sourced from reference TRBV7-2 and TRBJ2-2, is GAGVSQSPSNKVTEKGKDVELRCDPISGHTALYWYRQSLGQGLEFLIYFQGNSAPDKSGLPSDRFSAERTGGSVSTLTIQRTQQEDSAVYLCASRGAGGTGELFFGEGSRLTVL.

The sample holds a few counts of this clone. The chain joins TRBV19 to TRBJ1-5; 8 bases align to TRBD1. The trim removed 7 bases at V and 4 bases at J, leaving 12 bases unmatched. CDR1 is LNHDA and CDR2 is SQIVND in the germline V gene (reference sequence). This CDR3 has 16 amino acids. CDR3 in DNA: TGTGCCAGTATGGCTCACCGGGACAGGCTAAATCAGCCCCAGCATTTT. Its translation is CASMAHRDRLNQPQHF. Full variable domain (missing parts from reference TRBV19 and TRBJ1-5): DGGITQSPKYLFRKEGQNVTLSCEQNLNHDAMYWYRQDPGQGLRLIYYSQIVNDFQKGDIAEGYSVSREKKESFPLTVTSAQKNPTAFYLCASMAHRDRLNQPQHFGDGTRLSIL.

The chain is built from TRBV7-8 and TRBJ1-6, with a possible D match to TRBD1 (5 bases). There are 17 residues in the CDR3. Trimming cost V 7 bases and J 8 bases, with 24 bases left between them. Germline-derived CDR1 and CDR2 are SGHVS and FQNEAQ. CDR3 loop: CASKQMGQGEVDSPLHF. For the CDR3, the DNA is TGTGCCAGCAAGCAAATGGGGCAGGGCGAGGTTGATTCACCCCTCCACTTT. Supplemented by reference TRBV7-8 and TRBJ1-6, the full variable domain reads GAGVSQSPRYKVAKRGQDVALRCDPISGHVSLFWYQQALGQGPEFLTYFQNEAQLDKSGLPSDRFFAERPEGSVSTLKIQRTQQEDSAVYLCASKQMGQGEVDSPLHFGNGTRLTVT.

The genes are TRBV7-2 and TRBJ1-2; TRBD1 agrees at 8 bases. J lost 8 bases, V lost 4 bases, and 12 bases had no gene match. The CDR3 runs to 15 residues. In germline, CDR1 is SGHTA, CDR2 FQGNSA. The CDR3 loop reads CASSSPLGQGRGYTF. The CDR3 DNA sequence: TGTGCCAGCAGCTCCCCCCTTGGACAGGGTCGAGGCTACACCTTC. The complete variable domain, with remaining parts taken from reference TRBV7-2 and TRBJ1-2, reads GAGVSQSPSNKVTEKGKDVELRCDPISGHTALYWYRQSLGQGLEFLIYFQGNSAPDKSGLPSDRFSAERTGGSVSTLTIQRTQQEDSAVYLCASSSPLGQGRGYTFGSGTRLTVV.

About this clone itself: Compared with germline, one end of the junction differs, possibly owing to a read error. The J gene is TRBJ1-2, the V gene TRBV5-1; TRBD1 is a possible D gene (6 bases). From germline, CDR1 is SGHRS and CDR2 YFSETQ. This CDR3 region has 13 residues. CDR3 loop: CASSFEGGAVTFF. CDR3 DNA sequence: TGCGCCAGCAGCTTCGAAGGGGGGGCGGTCACCTTCTTC. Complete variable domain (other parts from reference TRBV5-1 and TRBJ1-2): KAGVTQTPRYLIKTRGQQVTLSCSPISGHRSVSWYQQTPGQGLQFLFEYFSETQRNKGNFPGRFSGRQFSNSRSEMNVSTLELGDSALYLCASSFEGGAVTFFGSGTRLTVV.

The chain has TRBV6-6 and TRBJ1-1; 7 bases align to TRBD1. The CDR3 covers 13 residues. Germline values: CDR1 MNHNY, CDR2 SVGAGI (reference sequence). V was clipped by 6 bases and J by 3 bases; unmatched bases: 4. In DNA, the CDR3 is TGTGCCAGCAGAGGACAGGAGTACACTGAAGCTTTCTTT. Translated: CASRGQEYTEAFF.

In DNA form, the CDR3 reads TGTGCCAGCAGCTTAGGAGGGACAGTCTCTGGAAACACCATATATTTT. Its protein product is CASSLGGTVSGNTIYF. The rearrangement uses TRBV7-9 and TRBJ1-3; 7 bases agree with TRBD1. CDR1 is SEHNR, CDR2 FQNEAQ, per germline (reference sequence). CDR3 length: 16 amino acids. Trimming cost V 1 base and J 0 bases; bases outside gene matches: 3.

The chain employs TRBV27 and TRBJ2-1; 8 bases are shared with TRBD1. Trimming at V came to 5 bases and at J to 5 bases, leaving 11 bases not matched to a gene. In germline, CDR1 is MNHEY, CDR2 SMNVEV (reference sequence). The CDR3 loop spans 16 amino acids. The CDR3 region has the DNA TGTGCCAGCAGTCCCCTTGGACAGGGCTTGGACAATGAGCAGTTCTTC. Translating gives CASSPLGQGLDNEQFF.

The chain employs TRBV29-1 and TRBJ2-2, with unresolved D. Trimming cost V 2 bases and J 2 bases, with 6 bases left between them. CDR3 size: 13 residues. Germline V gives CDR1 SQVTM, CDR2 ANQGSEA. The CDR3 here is CSVEFINTGELFF. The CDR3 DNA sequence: TGCAGCGTTGAATTCATTAACACCGGGGAGCTGTTTTTT.

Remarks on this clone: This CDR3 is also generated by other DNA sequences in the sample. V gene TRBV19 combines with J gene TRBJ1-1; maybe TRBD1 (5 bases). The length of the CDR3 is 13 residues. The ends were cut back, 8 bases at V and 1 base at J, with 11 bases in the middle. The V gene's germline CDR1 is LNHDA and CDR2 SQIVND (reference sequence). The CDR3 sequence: CASGGFGNTEAFF. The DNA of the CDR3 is TGTGCCAGTGGGGGGTTTGGGAACACTGAAGCTTTCTTT.

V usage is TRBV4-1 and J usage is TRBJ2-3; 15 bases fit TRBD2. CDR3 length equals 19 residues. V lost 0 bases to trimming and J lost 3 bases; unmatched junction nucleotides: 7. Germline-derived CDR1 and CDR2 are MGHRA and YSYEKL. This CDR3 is CASSQDPRTSGGATDTQYF. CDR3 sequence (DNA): TGCGCCAGCAGCCAAGATCCCCGGACTAGCGGGGGGGCGACAGATACGCAGTATTTT.

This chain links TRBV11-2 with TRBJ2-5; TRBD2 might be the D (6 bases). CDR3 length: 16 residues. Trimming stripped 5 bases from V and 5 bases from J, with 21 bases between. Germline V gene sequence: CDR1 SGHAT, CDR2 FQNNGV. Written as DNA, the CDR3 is TGTGCCAGCAGCCACGGGCGTACGACTAGTGCGGAGACCCAGTACTTC. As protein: CASSHGRTTSAETQYF.

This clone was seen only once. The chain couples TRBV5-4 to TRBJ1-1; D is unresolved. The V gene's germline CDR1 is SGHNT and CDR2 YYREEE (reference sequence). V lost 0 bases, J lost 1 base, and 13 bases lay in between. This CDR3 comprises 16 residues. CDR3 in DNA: TGTGCCAGCAGCTTGGTCGGGGTACGGGGGAACACTGAAGCTTTCTTT. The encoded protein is CASSLVGVRGNTEAFF.

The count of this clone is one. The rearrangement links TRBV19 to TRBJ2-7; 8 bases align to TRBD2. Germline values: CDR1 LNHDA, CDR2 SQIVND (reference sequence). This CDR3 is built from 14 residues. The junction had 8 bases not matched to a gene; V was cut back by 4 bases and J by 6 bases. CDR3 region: CASSKSGSFSEQYF. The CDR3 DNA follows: TGTGCCAGTAGTAAGAGCGGGAGTTTTTCCGAGCAGTACTTC.